The rows below give T cell receptor beta chains drawn from one sample of a study of Ad26.COV2.S vaccination and SARS-CoV-2 variants. The repertoire was sequenced with immunoSEQ multiplex PCR; TCRdb's copy has only in-frame clones and lacks some. The data hold 350,000 to 400,000 clones, with less than 90% observed a single time. The specimen comprised peripheral blood, sampled in a trial of Ad26.COV2.S vaccine versus placebo. The receptors here all came from a person aged 18-65 years who received the Ad26.COV2.S COVID-19 vaccine or a placebo. Each CDR3 is given with its conserved first and last residue. D genes are given only for firm matches. Clone size is given for some rows only: seen once, a few or many times, or a class if the clone is expanded.

V gene,J gene,D gene,clone size,CDR3 DNA,CDR3 protein
TRBV30,TRBJ2-1,NA,NA,TGTGCCTGGACGGACTACAATGAGCAGTTCTTC,CAWTDYNEQFF
TRBV15,TRBJ2-1,NA,once,TGTGCCACCAGCAGGCCCGTAGTCGGAAATGAGCAGTTCTTC,CATSRPVVGNEQFF
TRBV27,TRBJ2-7,TRBD1,NA,TGTGCCAGCAGTTTATCGGGACAGAAAAGCTCCTACGAGCAGTACTTC,CASSLSGQKSSYEQYF
TRBV5-1,TRBJ2-2,NA,NA,TGCGCCAGCAGCATAACTACCCAGATGAACACCGGGGAGCTGTTTTTT,CASSITTQMNTGELFF
TRBV2,TRBJ2-2,NA,once,TGTGCCAGCAGTGGGACAGACCGGAGCACCGGGGAGCTGTTTTTT,CASSGTDRSTGELFF
TRBV6-5,TRBJ1-5,TRBD1,NA,TGTGCCAGCAGGCAGAGGACAGGGTTGAGGCCCCAGCATTTT,CASRQRTGLRPQHF
TRBV7-2,TRBJ2-7,NA,NA,TGTGCCAGCAGCTTATGGGTGAACGAGCAGTACTTC,CASSLWVNEQYF
TRBV19,TRBJ2-2,TRBD2,NA,TGTGCCAGTAGTATAGTCGATAGCGGGGACACCGGGGAGCTGTTTTTT,CASSIVDSGDTGELFF
TRBV5-1,TRBJ1-3,NA,NA,TGCGCCAGCAGCTTGAGCCCCCTCTCTGGAAACACCATATATTTT,CASSLSPLSGNTIYF
TRBV6-5,TRBJ2-5,TRBD1,NA,TGTGCCAGCTCTACCGGGACAGCCCAAGAGACCCAGTACTTC,CASSTGTAQETQYF
TRBV6-2/TRBV6-3,TRBJ2-3,NA,NA,TGTGCCAGCAGTAAAAAAGCTCACACGCCCACAGATACGCAGTATTTT,CASSKKAHTPTDTQYF
TRBV6-5,TRBJ1-3,NA,few,TGTGCCAGCACCCGAGGAGGACTTGGAAACACCATATATTTT,CASTRGGLGNTIYF
TRBV6-5,TRBJ2-1,TRBD2,NA,TGTGCCAGCAGGCGGGAGCTTGATGAGCAGTTCTTC,CASRRELDEQFF
TRBV28,TRBJ1-3,NA,NA,TGTGCCAGCAGTTTGACAGGAAACACCATATATTTT,CASSLTGNTIYF
TRBV6-5,TRBJ1-6,TRBD1,NA,TGTGCCAGCAGGTTGCAGGGGGCGTCTCCCCTCCACTTT,CASRLQGASPLHF
TRBV11-2,TRBJ2-5,NA,few,TGTGCCAGCAGCCCGGCACGGGACCAAGAGACCCAGTACTTC,CASSPARDQETQYF
TRBV7-9,TRBJ2-7,NA,NA,TGTGCCAGCAGACGGGACCAGTACGAGCAGTACTTC,CASRRDQYEQYF
TRBV10-2,TRBJ1-1,NA,NA,TGCGCCAGCAGACCACAGGGAGGTGGATATGATGAAGCTTTCTTT,CASRPQGGGYDEAFF
TRBV10-3,TRBJ2-3,TRBD1,NA,TGTGCCATCAGTTCGGACAGGGTGGCCCAAGATACGCAGTATTTT,CAISSDRVAQDTQYF
TRBV12-3/TRBV12-4,TRBJ1-5,NA,few,TGTGCCAGCAGGTATAGCAATCAGCCCCAGCATTTT,CASRYSNQPQHF
TRBV27,TRBJ1-2,TRBD1,once,TGTGCCAGCAGTTTATCGATAAAGCAGGGGGTGCGTGGCTACACCTTC,CASSLSIKQGVRGYTF
TRBV7-9,TRBJ2-2,NA,NA,TGTGCCAGCAGCTTGGGACAAAACACCGGGGAGCTGTTTTTT,CASSLGQNTGELFF
TRBV19,TRBJ2-7,TRBD1,once,TGTGCCAGTAGTTCCGGGACAGGTTCCTACGAGCAGTACTTC,CASSSGTGSYEQYF
TRBV6-6,TRBJ2-5,TRBD2,NA,TGTGCCAGCAGTGGGACTAGCGGGGGGGCCGGAGGGACCCAGTACTTC,CASSGTSGGAGGTQYF
TRBV19,TRBJ1-1,TRBD1,NA,TGTGCCAGTAGTATAATCGTGGGACAGGGTGAAGCTTTCTTT,CASSIIVGQGEAFF
TRBV11-2,TRBJ2-7,NA,NA,TGTGCCAGCAGCTTAGGCAGGGTGGGGCTCGAGCAGTACTTC,CASSLGRVGLEQYF
TRBV7-9,TRBJ1-4,TRBD1,NA,TGTGCCAGCAGCTTAGGGAGACAGGGTCGAGAAAAACTGTTTTTT,CASSLGRQGREKLFF
TRBV7-9,TRBJ1-1,NA,NA,TGTGCCAGCAGCTTAGTCCAGAACACTGAAGCTTTCTTT,CASSLVQNTEAFF
TRBV7-9,TRBJ2-7,NA,NA,TGTGCCAGCAGCTTTCGAGGAGGTCCAGGCGAGCAGTACTTC,CASSFRGGPGEQYF
TRBV5-1,TRBJ2-5,TRBD2,NA,TGCGCCAGCAGCAGTAGCGGGGGGGCCGGGGAGACCCAGTACTTC,CASSSSGGAGETQYF
TRBV18,TRBJ2-3,NA,NA,TGTGCCAGCTCTCTGACGGACACCGGAACGCAGTATTTT,CASSLTDTGTQYF
TRBV6-5,TRBJ2-7,TRBD1,NA,TGTGCCAGCAGTTACTCGGGACAGGTCTACGAGCAGTACTTC,CASSYSGQVYEQYF
TRBV5-4,TRBJ2-5,NA,NA,TGTGCCAGCAGCTCTACCCTAGAGGCCGGAGAGACCCAGTACTTC,CASSSTLEAGETQYF
TRBV23-1,TRBJ1-6,TRBD1,NA,TGCGCCAGCAGTCGGGCCGGGACAGCGAATTCACCCCTCCACTTT,CASSRAGTANSPLHF
TRBV4-1,TRBJ1-6,NA,NA,TGCGCCAGCAGCCAAGTGATCTTCTCGTATAATTCACCCCTCCACTTT,CASSQVIFSYNSPLHF
TRBV7-8,TRBJ2-3,TRBD2,NA,TGTGCCAGCGCAACGGGACTAGTCACAGATACGCAGTATTTT,CASATGLVTDTQYF
TRBV6-2/TRBV6-3,TRBJ1-5,NA,NA,TGTGCCAGCAGTTACTTGGGGAAGCCCCAGCATTTT,CASSYLGKPQHF